Each of the 15 T cell receptor beta chains below was sequenced from the same sample in a study of blood T cell repertoires in COVID-19. Clones were read by immunoSEQ multiplex PCR, and TCRdb kept only the in-frame ones, dropping some. The table shows some 350,000 clones, with about nine tenths occurring only once. Sample: peripheral blood. Every receptor here comes from a woman in her 70s with COVID-19, enrolled during active disease.

The V gene is TRBV28, the J gene TRBJ1-1, with D perhaps matching TRBD1 (5 bases). The CDR3 sequence is 15 residues long. The V gene lost 3 bases and the J gene lost 1 base, with 12 bases spanning the gap. Germline loops: CDR1 MDHEN, CDR2 SYDVKM. The CDR3 nucleotides read TGTGCCAGCAGTTTGAGGTCAGGGTGGAACACTGAAGCTTTCTTT. Its translation is CASSLRSGWNTEAFF. Supplemented by reference TRBV28 and TRBJ1-1, the full variable domain reads DVKVTQSSRYLVKRTGEKVFLECVQDMDHENMFWYRQDPGLGLRLIYFSYDVKMKEKGDIPEGYSVSREKKERFSLILESASTNQTSMYLCASSLRSGWNTEAFFGQGTRLTVV.

The chain joins TRBV18 to TRBJ1-2; no clear D. The V gene lost 2 bases and the J gene lost 7 bases, with 8 bases spanning the gap. This CDR3 has 12 amino acids. Germline CDR1 KGHSH, CDR2 LQKENI. CDR3 nucleotide sequence: TGTGCCAGCTCACCATTAGAGAGTGGCTACACCTTC. Encoded protein: CASSPLESGYTF.

This chain uses TRBV13 with TRBJ2-2; 11 bases map to TRBD2. Losses at the gene ends were 3 bases for V and 1 base for J; bases not matched to a gene: 7. This CDR3 is 18 amino acids long. The germline V gene has CDR1 PRHDT and CDR2 FYEKMQ (reference sequence). CDR3 residues: CASSLASGGIVNTGELFF. The CDR3 DNA sequence: TGTGCCAGCAGCTTGGCTAGCGGGGGGATCGTGAACACCGGGGAGCTGTTTTTT.

V usage is TRBV9 and J usage is TRBJ1-6, with 8 nucleotides matching TRBD1. V gave up 5 bases and J gave up 0 bases; unmatched junction bases: 7. There are 17 residues in the CDR3. Germline CDR1 is SGDLS and CDR2 is YYNGEE. The CDR3 loop reads CASSATGESSYNSPLHF. The CDR3, as DNA: TGTGCCAGCAGTGCGACAGGGGAAAGCTCCTATAATTCACCCCTCCACTTT.

The V and J genes are TRBV29-1 and TRBJ2-7, with 8 bases aligning to TRBD2. Unmatched junction bases numbered 5, after V lost 4 bases and J lost 6 bases. Germline CDR1 is SQVTM and CDR2 is ANQGSEA. The CDR3 is 12 amino acids. DNA for the CDR3: TGCAGCGTTGTAAGCGGGAGAGGCGAGCAGTACTTC. As protein: CSVVSGRGEQYF.

The CDR3 DNA reads TGTGCCAGCAGTTCCGGGACTAGCGAGGACGAGACCCAGTACTTC. This encodes CASSSGTSEDETQYF. The chain joins TRBV7-6 to TRBJ2-5, with TRBD2 matching over 10 bases. Germline V gives CDR1 SGHVS, CDR2 FNYEAQ. CDR3 size: 15 residues. After removal of 6 bases from V and 5 bases from J, the junction contained 9 bases not matched to a gene.

The rearrangement links TRBV6-2 or TRBV6-3 to TRBJ2-5, with 11 bases matching TRBD1. From germline, CDR1 is MNHEY and CDR2 SVGEGT. With V trimmed by 5 bases and J by 5 bases, 7 bases remained unmatched. The CDR3 is 15 residues long. The CDR3 protein is CASSTRTGGTETQYF. The CDR3 nucleotides read TGTGCCAGCAGTACCCGGACAGGGGGCACGGAGACCCAGTACTTC.

V and J are TRBV3-1 (or the pseudogene TRBV3-2) and TRBJ1-1; weak D call: TRBD1 (5 bases). The ends were cut back, 4 bases at V and 4 bases at J, with 10 bases in the middle. The germline V gene has CDR1 LGHDT and CDR2 YNNKEL (reference sequence). The CDR3 length is 13 residues. CDR3 sequence (DNA): TGTGCCAGCAGCCCCAACGGGGGCACTGAAGCTTTCTTT. Amino acids: CASSPNGGTEAFF.

This sequence joins TRBV27 and TRBJ2-7; unclear D gene. Trimming removed 3 bases at V and 3 bases at J, with 9 bases between. This CDR3 comprises 13 residues. The germline CDR1 and CDR2 sequences are MNHEY and SMNVEV (reference sequence). CDR3 DNA: TGTGCCAGCAGTTTCGCGGAAAACTACGAGCAGTACTTC. Protein product: CASSFAENYEQYF.

DNA of the CDR3: TGCAGTGCATCAGGGGTCAGCGGCTACACCTTC. It translates to CSASGVSGYTF. The chain couples TRBV20-1 to TRBJ1-2, with D maybe TRBD1 (6 bases). The germline V and J ends were trimmed by 6 bases and 8 bases, with 13 bases remaining between them. Germline values: CDR1 DFQATT, CDR2 SNEGSKA (reference sequence). This CDR3 spans 11 amino acids.

This chain joins TRBV30 and TRBJ2-7; D is uncertain. Per the germline V gene, CDR1 is GTSNPN and CDR2 is SVGIG (reference sequence). Trimming removed 4 bases from V and 7 bases from J, with 14 bases in between. The CDR3 loop spans 12 amino acids. The CDR3 loop reads CAWKVGLAEQYF. DNA of the CDR3: TGTGCCTGGAAGGTGGGCTTGGCAGAGCAGTACTTC.

This chain uses TRBV4-2 with TRBJ2-7; no reliable D call. The ends were cut back, 4 bases at V and 0 bases at J, with 10 bases in the middle. CDR1 and CDR2 (germline): LGHNA, YNFKEQ. This CDR3 region has 14 residues. The CDR3 sequence: CASSPEVGSYEQYF. The CDR3 coding sequence is TGTGCCAGCAGCCCCGAGGTGGGCTCCTACGAGCAGTACTTC.

This sequence joins TRBV10-2 and TRBJ1-1, with D unclear. Germline assignment: CDR1 WSHSY and CDR2 SAAADI. CDR3 size: 16 residues. V shed 2 bases and J shed 1 base, with 14 bases lying between them. The CDR3 reads CASSETAARGNTEAFF. In DNA form, the CDR3 reads TGCGCCAGCAGTGAGACGGCCGCGCGGGGGAACACTGAAGCTTTCTTT.

The chain couples TRBV9 to TRBJ1-2; D call uncertain. From germline, CDR1 is SGDLS and CDR2 YYNGEE. Trimming took 3 bases from V and 3 from J, leaving 9 bases between them. The CDR3 covers 13 residues. Here the CDR3 DNA reads TGTGCCAGCAGCGCCGCCGGTTACTATGGCTACACCTTC. Protein sequence: CASSAAGYYGYTF.

The gene calls are TRBV5-1 and TRBJ2-5; a possible D gene is TRBD2 (5 bases). The V end lost 0 bases, the J end lost 1 base, and 13 bases lay between the germline ends. The CDR3 contains 16 residues. Germline loops: CDR1 SGHRS, CDR2 YFSETQ. This CDR3 reads CASSLGFSDSQETQYF. The DNA for the CDR3 is TGCGCCAGCAGCTTGGGCTTCTCGGACTCCCAAGAGACCCAGTACTTC.